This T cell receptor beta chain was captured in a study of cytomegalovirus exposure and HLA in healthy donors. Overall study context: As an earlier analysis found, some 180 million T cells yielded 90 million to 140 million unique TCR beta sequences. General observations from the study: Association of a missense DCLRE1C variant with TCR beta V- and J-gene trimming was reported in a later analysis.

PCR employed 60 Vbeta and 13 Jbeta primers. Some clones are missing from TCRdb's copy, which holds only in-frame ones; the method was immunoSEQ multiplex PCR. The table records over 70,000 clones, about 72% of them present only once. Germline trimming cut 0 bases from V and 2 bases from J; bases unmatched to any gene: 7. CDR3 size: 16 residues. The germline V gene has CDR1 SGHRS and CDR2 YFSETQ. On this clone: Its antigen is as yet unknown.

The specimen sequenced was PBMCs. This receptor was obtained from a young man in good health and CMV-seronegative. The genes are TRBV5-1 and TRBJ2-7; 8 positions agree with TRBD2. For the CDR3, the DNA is TGCGCCAGCAGCTTGGCCGCTAGCGGGCCGACCTACGAGCAGTACTTC. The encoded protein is CASSLAASGPTYEQYF.